A selection of T cell receptor beta chains follows, all from one sample in a study of blood T cell repertoires in COVID-19. Here immunoSEQ multiplex PCR was the method, and the copy in TCRdb shows in-frame clones only, minus some. The repertoire holds about 260,000 clones, with more than 80% as singletons. Source material: peripheral blood. Source of these receptors: a woman in her forties with acute or convalescent COVID-19. CDR3s include the opening cysteine and the closing phenylalanine or tryptophan. Fields, in order: J gene, CDR3 length, V gene, clone size, D gene, CDR3 protein, CDR3 DNA. D genes are given only for firm matches. Part of the rows lack a size; the others show once, few, many or a class for expanded clones.

>TRBJ1-2|14|TRBV15|NA|NA
CATSRDLTGYGYTF
TGTGCCACCAGCAGAGATCTTACGGGCTATGGCTACACCTTC
>TRBJ1-1|16|TRBV6-5|NA|TRBD1
CASSFPGQGSGTEAFF
TGTGCCAGCAGTTTCCCGGGACAGGGTTCGGGCACTGAAGCTTTCTTT
>TRBJ1-2|14|TRBV4-1|once|NA
CASSPTDRFDGYTF
TGCGCCAGCAGCCCCACAGATAGGTTTGACGGCTACACCTTC
>TRBJ1-3|12|TRBV29-1|NA|NA
CSVEGSGNTIYF
TGCAGCGTTGAAGGTAGTGGAAACACCATATATTTT
>TRBJ1-1|14|TRBV9|NA|NA
CASSGRTVYTEAFF
TGTGCCAGCAGCGGAAGGACAGTTTACACTGAAGCTTTCTTT
>TRBJ2-2|16|TRBV5-8|NA|NA
CASSAGQFANTGELFF
TGTGCCAGCAGCGCGGGACAGTTCGCGAACACCGGGGAGCTGTTTTTT
>TRBJ1-2|18|TRBV19|once|NA
CASSILAGGTRTNYGYTF
TGTGCCAGTAGTATTTTAGCTGGGGGCACCCGCACTAACTATGGCTACACCTTC
>TRBJ1-5|15|TRBV19|NA|TRBD1
CASSPRQGSLQPQHF
TGTGCCAGTAGTCCACGACAGGGTAGTCTTCAGCCCCAGCATTTT
>TRBJ2-2|16|TRBV4-1|NA|TRBD2
CASSQVRLAGSGELFF
TGCGCCAGCAGCCAAGTACGTCTAGCGGGGTCCGGGGAGCTGTTTTTT
>TRBJ1-1|14|TRBV5-1|NA|TRBD1
CASSFATGGTEAFF
TGCGCCAGCAGCTTCGCGACAGGGGGCACTGAAGCTTTCTTT
>TRBJ1-1|13|TRBV4-1|few|NA
CASSQEGVTEAFF
TGCGCCAGCAGCCAAGAGGGCGTCACTGAAGCTTTCTTT
>TRBJ1-2|12|TRBV7-2|NA|NA
CASSLDSYGYTF
TGTGCCAGCAGCTTGGACTCTTATGGCTACACCTTC
>TRBJ2-1|17|TRBV19|NA|NA
CASSPPISEELYNEQFF
TGTGCCAGTAGTCCCCCGATTTCGGAGGAACTCTACAATGAGCAGTTCTTC
>TRBJ1-5|16|TRBV18|NA|TRBD1
CASSPTGGGSNQPQHF
TGTGCCAGCTCGCCCACAGGGGGTGGTAGCAATCAGCCCCAGCATTTT
>TRBJ1-3|14|TRBV5-6|NA|NA
CASTSGLAGNTIYF
TGTGCCAGCACCTCAGGGTTAGCTGGAAACACCATATATTTT
>TRBJ1-2|16|TRBV18|NA|TRBD1
CASSLPIGQGRYGYTF
TGTGCCAGCTCACTACCGATAGGACAGGGGAGATATGGCTACACCTTC
>TRBJ2-6|16|TRBV11-2|once|TRBD1
CASSLQGAYGANVLTF
TGTGCCAGCAGCCTACAGGGGGCTTATGGGGCCAACGTCCTGACTTTC
>TRBJ2-5|16|TRBV9|NA|TRBD1
CASSVVGQGDQETQYF
TGTGCCAGCAGCGTAGTGGGACAGGGGGATCAAGAGACCCAGTACTTC
>TRBJ1-6|14|TRBV6-4|few|NA
CASSEGQGGTPLHF
TGTGCCAGCAGTGAGGGGCAGGGAGGCACACCCCTCCACTTT
>TRBJ1-5|16|TRBV10-1|NA|NA
CAISSTGRGGNQPQHF
TGCGCCATTTCCTCCACAGGGAGGGGAGGCAATCAGCCCCAGCATTTT
>TRBJ2-2|17|TRBV5-6|once|TRBD1
CASSALTGAQRSGELFF
TGTGCCAGCAGCGCCCTGACAGGGGCACAAAGGAGCGGGGAGCTGTTTTTT
>TRBJ1-4|17|TRBV6-1|NA|NA
CASSDVWSGRGNGKLFF
TGTGCCAGCAGTGATGTGTGGTCGGGGAGGGGAAATGGGAAACTGTTTTTT
>TRBJ1-1|15|TRBV18|NA|TRBD1
CASSSYRGSDTEAFF
TGTGCCAGCTCATCATACAGGGGTTCGGACACTGAAGCTTTCTTT
>TRBJ2-1|15|TRBV6-4|NA|TRBD2
CASTGGMEYIHEQFF
TGTGCCAGCACCGGGGGGATGGAGTATATACATGAGCAGTTCTTC
>TRBJ1-3|13|TRBV27|NA|NA
CASKGSGGNTIYF
TGTGCCAGCAAGGGGTCTGGTGGAAACACCATATATTTT
>TRBJ1-1|13|TRBV12-3/TRBV12-4|NA|NA
CASSIHMNTEAFF
TGTGCCAGCAGTATACACATGAACACTGAAGCTTTCTTT
>TRBJ2-5|13|TRBV4-1|NA|TRBD2
CASSRLALETQYF
TGCGCCAGCAGCCGACTAGCGTTGGAGACCCAGTACTTC
>TRBJ2-3|12|TRBV5-1|NA|NA
CASSLSQDTQYF
TGCGCCAGCAGCTTGTCCCAAGATACGCAGTATTTT
>TRBJ1-1|14|TRBV7-3|NA|TRBD1
CASSVQGASTEAFF
TGTGCCAGCAGCGTACAGGGGGCAAGTACTGAAGCTTTCTTT
>TRBJ2-2|15|TRBV30|NA|NA
CAWSPPGLGTGELFF
TGTGCCTGGAGCCCTCCGGGACTGGGCACCGGGGAGCTGTTTTTT
>TRBJ1-1|16|TRBV30|NA|NA
CATVGTTLAMNTEAFF
TGTGCCACGGTTGGGACCACCCTAGCGATGAACACTGAAGCTTTCTTT
>TRBJ1-3|15|TRBV5-8|NA|TRBD1
CASSWTGLSGNTIYF
TGTGCCAGCAGCTGGACAGGTCTCTCTGGAAACACCATATATTTT
>TRBJ1-2|13|TRBV25-1|NA|TRBD1
CASSDGQVYGYTF
TGTGCCAGCAGTGACGGACAGGTCTATGGCTACACCTTC
>TRBJ1-4|14|TRBV6-5|once|NA
CASRPTGLNEKLFF
TGTGCCAGCAGACCAACAGGTTTAAATGAAAAACTGTTTTTT
>TRBJ1-2|14|TRBV6-5|NA|TRBD1
CASILRTGNTGYTF
TGTGCCAGCATTTTACGGACAGGGAACACTGGCTACACCTTC
>TRBJ2-4|13|TRBV6-5|NA|NA
CASSSGRGNIQYF
TGTGCCAGCAGTTCAGGGAGGGGGAACATTCAGTACTTC
>TRBJ1-2|13|TRBV30|NA|NA
CAWKLSEVSGYTF
TGTGCCTGGAAATTGAGTGAAGTTTCGGGCTACACCTTC
>TRBJ1-2|19|TRBV5-6|NA|TRBD1
CASSPRIYRGRGSNYGYTF
TGTGCCAGCAGCCCACGGATATACAGGGGGCGCGGGTCTAACTATGGCTACACCTTC
>TRBJ1-2|15|TRBV11-2|NA|TRBD1
CASSSLRGRKDGYTF
TGTGCCAGCAGCTCTCTAAGGGGGCGGAAGGATGGCTACACCTTC
>TRBJ1-2|13|TRBV3-1/TRBV3-2|NA|NA
CASSHQAGDGYTF
TGTGCCAGCAGCCATCAGGCGGGTGATGGCTACACCTTC
>TRBJ1-2|11|TRBV5-5|once|NA
CASNPGDGYTF
TGTGCCAGCAACCCCGGGGATGGCTACACCTTC
>TRBJ1-1|15|TRBV7-3|NA|NA
CASSLTPGRDPEAFF
TGTGCCAGCAGCTTAACCCCAGGGAGGGATCCTGAAGCTTTCTTT
>TRBJ2-3|15|TRBV27|NA|TRBD2
CASSPASGETDTQYF
TGTGCCAGCAGCCCGGCTAGCGGGGAGACAGATACGCAGTATTTT
>TRBJ1-1|13|TRBV5-1|few|TRBD1
CASTSPGGTEAFF
TGCGCCAGCACCTCCCCAGGGGGTACTGAAGCTTTCTTT
>TRBJ2-5|12|TRBV12-3/TRBV12-4|NA|TRBD2
CASSLMRTSAYF
TGTGCCAGCAGTTTAATGCGGACTAGCGCCTACTTC
>TRBJ2-3|13|TRBV4-2|NA|NA
CASSQARLDTQYF
TGTGCCAGCAGCCAAGCGAGGTTAGATACGCAGTATTTT
>TRBJ1-1|11|TRBV19|NA|NA
CASKRNTEAFF
TGTGCCAGTAAGAGGAACACTGAAGCTTTCTTT
>TRBJ2-2|17|TRBV30|NA|TRBD1
CAWQPSRDRGYTGELFF
TGTGCCTGGCAACCCTCCCGGGACAGGGGGTACACCGGGGAGCTGTTTTTT
>TRBJ1-3|18|TRBV18|once|TRBD1
CASSPVTLPTGTGNTIYF
TGTGCCAGCTCACCAGTAACCCTCCCGACAGGGACTGGAAACACCATATATTTT
>TRBJ1-1|14|TRBV19|NA|TRBD1
CASSSLTGGTEAFF
TGTGCCAGTAGTTCGCTGACAGGGGGCACTGAAGCTTTCTTT
>TRBJ1-5|15|TRBV4-1|few|NA
CASSLDSQPNQPQHF
TGCGCCAGCAGCCTTGACAGCCAACCGAATCAGCCCCAGCATTTT
>TRBJ1-1|17|TRBV27|NA|NA
CASWDGDSPVMNTEAFF
TGTGCCAGCTGGGACGGGGACTCCCCCGTGATGAACACTGAAGCTTTCTTT
>TRBJ2-5|14|TRBV28|few|TRBD1
CASRFRDRGETQYF
TGTGCCAGCAGATTTCGGGACAGGGGAGAGACCCAGTACTTC